The sequence of this T cell receptor (beta chain) was determined in a study of human thymus T cells. Trimming took 1 base from V and 1 from J; bases not matched to a gene: 12. The germline V gene encodes CDR1 GTSNPN and CDR2 SVGIG (reference sequence). The CDR3 has 19 residues. Sequenced by immunoSEQ multiplex PCR; TCRdb stores in-frame clones only, minus some. The sample has about 78,000 clones; roughly 96% are singletons. Thymic samples were excised during corrective heart operations. Sample: thymus tissue. This clonotype was obtained from a boy in the first two years of life with a congenital heart defect but otherwise immunologically healthy. This rearrangement joins TRBV30 to TRBJ2-2; 10 nucleotides align to TRBD2. The CDR3 nucleotides read TGTGCCTGGAGTGCCGGCTGGCCAGCGGGGGGGCAGAACACCGGGGAGCTGTTTTTT. It translates to CAWSAGWPAGGQNTGELFF.